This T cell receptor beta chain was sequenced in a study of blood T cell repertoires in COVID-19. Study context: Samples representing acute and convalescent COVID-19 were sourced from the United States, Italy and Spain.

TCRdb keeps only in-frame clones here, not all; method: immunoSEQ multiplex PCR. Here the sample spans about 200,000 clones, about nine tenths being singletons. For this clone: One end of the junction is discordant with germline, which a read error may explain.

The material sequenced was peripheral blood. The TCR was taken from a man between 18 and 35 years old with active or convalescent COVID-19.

For the CDR3, the DNA is TGTGCCAGCAGTGAAATCGGAGGTCTAGGAGGGGACAGGAAGTACTTT. It specifies CASSEIGGLGGDRKYF. The chain couples TRBV6-1 to TRBJ1-6; the match to TRBD1 covers 8 bases. The germline CDR1 and CDR2 sequences are MNHNS and SASEGT. CDR3 size: 16 residues.